What follows are 3 T cell receptor beta chains derived from one specimen sequenced in a study of T cell repertoires in cytomegalovirus infection. Which antigens these TCRs recognize remains unknown. One entry per CDR3 protein, called by TCRdb with MiXCR from the reads. Of approximately 770,000 distinct CDR3 sequences in the sample, approximately 32% were seen once. The input for sequencing was cultured CD8+ T cells from PBMCs, taken from culture after CMV antigen stimulation. These receptors all stem from a human donor in good health (CMV status not recorded). Some clones in this sample may be carry-over from other donors' samples.

This clonotype appeared a few times. V gene TRBV28 combines with J gene TRBJ2-1, with D perhaps TRBD1 (6 bases). Germline CDR1 is MDHEN and CDR2 is SYDVKM. The CDR3 totals 16 residues. Trimming pared 1 base from V and 1 base from J, leaving 11 bases between. The chain's CDR3 is CASSLFRGESYNEQFF. In nucleotides, the CDR3 is TGTGCCAGCAGTTTATTCAGGGGAGAGTCCTACAATGAGCAGTTCTTC.

This clonotype was picked up a small number of times. V is TRBV7-6 and J is TRBJ2-2, with TRBD1 matching 7 bases. V lost 1 base to trimming and J lost 7 bases; unmatched junction nucleotides: 12. The germline gives CDR1 SGHVS, CDR2 FNYEAQ. The CDR3 has 17 residues. CDR3 residues: CASSLVWGDRVHGELFF. CDR3 coding DNA: TGTGCCAGCAGCTTAGTGTGGGGCGACAGGGTACACGGGGAGCTGTTTTTT.

This CDR3 reads CASSPPRDLLDTQYF. As DNA, the CDR3 is TGTGCCAGCAGTCCACCCCGGGACCTTTTAGATACGCAGTATTTT. The V call is TRBV28, the J call TRBJ2-3; D may correspond to TRBD1 or TRBD2 (5 bases each). Germline CDR1 MDHEN, CDR2 SYDVKM. Trimming took off 5 bases at V and 5 bases at J, with 17 bases between the two ends. The length of the CDR3 is 15 residues.